This T cell receptor (beta chain) was observed in a study of blood T cell repertoires in COVID-19. For the study at large: T cells, B-cell-depleted T cells, or PBMCs provided the cDNA or gDNA that served as material.

The table came from immunoSEQ multiplex PCR; TCRdb's copy has only in-frame clones and leaves some out. Of some 150,000 clones in the sample, 86% were seen once. This clonotype was obtained from a man aged 65 to 85 with acute or convalescent COVID-19. The sample consisted of peripheral blood.

The CDR3, as DNA: TGTGCCAGCAGCAAATGGGGGGACAGGGGACCCAATGAGCAGTTCTTC. This sequence encodes CASSKWGDRGPNEQFF. The chain is built from TRBV21-1 and TRBJ2-1; TRBD1 is the table's D call, not checked against the DNA. TRBV21-1 is listed as a pseudogene. CDR3 length: 16 residues.